This TCR beta chain was identified in a study of cytomegalovirus exposure and HLA in healthy donors (dated by TCRdb to the late 2010s). Background for the entire study: According to an earlier analysis of 587 of the donors, about 170 million T cells yielded roughly 100 million unique TCR beta sequences and more than 250 Gb of sequence data. Around 300 gigabases of sequencing data and some 85 million unique TCR sequences were included in an early release covering about 600 HLA-typed donors. Of the roughly 400 genotyped donors, around 81% fell in the genetic ancestry cluster associated with self-reported Caucasian donors. The aim of the study was to test whether cataloging public T cell receptors could identify signatures of past pathogen exposure. The study profiled the T cell repertoires of some 610 subjects by immunosequencing and related them to cytomegalovirus serostatus. Along with the approximately 670-subject first cohort, a separate validation cohort of roughly 110 different subjects was used. The study combined high-throughput TCR immunosequencing, statistical association of individual TCRs with disease status, and machine learning to predict cytomegalovirus infection status. A later analysis re-examined previously published TCR beta repertoires from over 500 donors and added high-resolution HLA genotyping to investigate patterns of TCR occurrence. Rather than using new phenotypic data, the later analysis identified candidate immune exposures from TCR beta sequences and from how often those sequences occurred across donors. An earlier analysis of some 500 of the donors used high-throughput TCR beta sequencing to judge whether each TCR beta V gene segment behaved as functional or pseudogenic. Alongside the repertoire data, information on donor age, sex, ethnicity and CMV serostatus was compiled. Genome-wide SNP genotypes for about 55% of the roughly 670 donors were used in a later genetic analysis, which treated that subset as a discovery cohort. All discovery cohort repertoires had been generated using a single sequencing platform. Class I and class II HLA loci were covered by the typing at four-digit resolution. The number of donors typed differed by locus, with 629-630 for A, B, C, DRB1 and DQB1, roughly 520 for DQA1, 606 for DPA1, and some 440 for DPB1. About 5 DR-DQ haplotypes were handled as single units for association and clustering, since linkage in the cohort was strong. Among roughly 400 genotyped donors of the cohort, an average of roughly 230,000 unique TCR beta nucleotide sequences was sequenced per donor, of which about 18% were non-productive. Overall study results and their limits: Because HLA typing was unavailable for some donors at each locus, only the typed subset was used in association tests. A few of the identified cytomegalovirus-associated TCR beta chains were confirmed in vitro to be specific for cytomegalovirus antigens. Linkage disequilibrium might explain the correlated functional status among segregating V segments, but an unknown experimental factor could not be ruled out. A further reported finding was that TCR beta sequences accurately predicted the HLA-A and HLA-B alleles for most subjects in the first cohort. The only immune exposure information available for the cohort was CMV serostatus. The sequencing pipeline was judged likely to have produced a cluster of highly shared sequence variants as a technical artifact. The 87-base-pair reads could not distinguish some IMGT-functional V segments, including TRBV6-2 and TRBV6-3, so those segments were excluded. Around 16 rarely observed V segments, including chromosome 9 orphons, were excluded from the earlier analysis of a few hundred of the donors because counts were too low. The cohort was sequenced for TCR beta chains only, and without alpha or paired-chain data the features that could be detected were limited. It was suggested by the authors that the approach could potentially be generalized to other disease states and immunological phenotypes. In the study, approximately 160 TCR beta chains were listed as associated with cytomegalovirus. According to a later analysis, TCR association rates differed among HLA loci, with DRB1 alleles showing the most associated TCRs and HLA-C alleles showing the fewest. Across donors, most TCR sequences were observed very rarely, whereas some public TCRs were present in many individuals. Sequencing depth was assumed to be roughly uniform across donors in the presence/absence analyses, though that assumption may not hold. According to a later analysis, most CMV-associated TCR beta chains appeared to be HLA-restricted, and the HLA associations seemed to be driven largely by CMV exposure. In both the original and validation cohorts, the classifier was reported to diagnose cytomegalovirus status with high specificity and sensitivity. A later analysis found that HLA-associated TCR beta chains were more clonally expanded and had lower generation probabilities than equally common non-associated chains. In a later genetic analysis, a missense DCLRE1C variant was associated with V-gene and J-gene trimming of TCR beta chains, and the association was replicated in an independent cohort. A later analysis associated 16,951 TCR beta sequences with specific HLA alleles at a false discovery rate of 0.05. A later analysis reported that several top co-occurrence clusters appeared linked to parvovirus B19, influenza, CMV and Epstein-Barr virus. Compared with the approximately 670-donor mean, donors in an Asian-associated ancestry cluster had fewer N-insertions in productive TCRs, according to a later genetic analysis. Assigning TCR associations to individual alleles was difficult when HLA alleles, especially DR and DQ, strongly co-occurred. An earlier analysis of 450 to 750 of the donors showed that most TCR beta V segments appeared in productive rearrangements either about 87% or about 30% of the time, which broadly matched IMGT annotations.

In total, 666 healthy bone marrow donors made up the cohort. Cohort members were all nominally healthy when sampled, although unrecorded immune exposures were likely present. The donor tested CMV seronegative and was one of the 352 seronegative cohort members. Every donor gave a peripheral blood sample, and the peripheral blood mononuclear cells from that sample were used for TCR beta sequencing. The Qiagen DNeasy Blood Extraction Kit was used to extract genomic DNA from the blood cell samples. The receptor library was made with the immunoSEQ multiplex PCR assay. For the multiplex PCR, a mixture combining 60 forward primers for TCR Vbeta segments and 13 reverse primers for TCR Jbeta segments was used. The CDR3 region of rearranged TCR beta genes was amplified from genomic DNA by a multiplex PCR assay. The Illumina HiSeq System was used to sequence the amplified TCR beta libraries as 87-base-pair reads. Per the authors' processing: In a later analysis, roughly 80 million unique TCR beta chains were counted across the roughly 700 repertoires, and roughly 11 million of these chains were shared by at least two donors. Raw reads were error-corrected and collapsed into unique sequences with a nearest-neighbor algorithm that merged closely related sequences to remove PCR and sequencing errors. V, D and J gene segments were assigned by aligning CDR3 sequences to IMGT reference sequences. For a sequence to be retained, at least a six-nucleotide match to both a V gene segment and a J gene segment was required. Rearrangements were called productive when the CDR3 lacked stop codons and stayed in frame with V and J; all others were non-productive. CDR3 was defined according to IMGT convention as the region running from the second conserved V-encoded cysteine to the conserved J-encoded phenylalanine. In an earlier analysis of just under 600 of the donors, sequences lacking an unambiguous match to a single V gene segment were excluded. In an earlier analysis of almost 600 of the donors, a V segment was called functional when productive rearrangements were above 56.7%, and segregating when the standard deviation between donors exceeded 5%. A statistical classification framework was developed to diagnose cytomegalovirus status using the catalog of TCR beta chain sequences. A later analysis assigned V and J genes by comparing TCR nucleotide sequences with IMGT/GENE-DB human TR gene sequences. Using the TCRdist pipeline, a later analysis assigned CDR3 sequences along with most-parsimonious VDJ recombination scenarios. A later analysis defined each TCR beta chain by its CDR3 amino acid sequence plus V-gene family, and excluded reads lacking a unique V-gene family. In a later analysis, 450 to 600 highly shared, low-generation-probability nucleotide sequences were removed to address suspected cross-contamination and a sequencing artifact. In a later analysis, a clonal expansion index was calculated for each public chain from normalized within-repertoire ranks of inferred template counts. In a later analysis, generation probabilities were computed using a VDJ recombination model fitted to out-of-frame rearrangements, and the results were checked against IGoR. A later analysis scored TCR-TCR, TCR-HLA and TCR-CMV co-occurrence with hypergeometric tests, applying a repertoire-size bias correction to TCR pairs. In a later analysis, false discovery rates were estimated by permuting HLA or CMV assignments 20 times. In a later analysis, co-occurring TCRs were grouped using DBSCAN, with TCRdist sequence similarity added in when clustering inside HLA-allele-positive subsets. Repertoires with fewer than 30,000 or more than 120,000 public chains were left out of co-occurrence clustering, as were a handful of repertoires with anomalous nucleotide sharing. TCRdb re-hosts the immuneACCESS table, in-frame sequences only. Its copies lack some clones; in the studies checked, an unresolved V gene accounts for under half of them, and the cause for the rest is not known. D and trimming were read from the DNA, whereas the V and J calls and clone size are those reported in that table. This sample is represented by fewer than 200,000 clones; approximately 84% of them were singletons. Approximately 2.6% of the sample belongs to the ten largest clones.

The sample holds a few counts of this clone. Its specific antigen is unknown. No base quality values were provided; no much bigger clone lies one nucleotide off. The CDR3 numbers 14 residues from cysteine through phenylalanine. Just CDR3 DNA is preserved here, 42 bases in frame from base 1. The germline V gene (reference sequence) yields LNHDA for CDR1 and SQIVND for CDR2. V sheds 1 base and J sheds 4 bases, leaving 10 bases between their ends. Source material: PBMCs. The TCR comes from a female donor in good health and CMV-seronegative. Recombination connected TRBV19 to TRBJ1-2; the D gene assignment is ambiguous. Here the CDR3 is given as CASSIVAIPYGYTF. Read as DNA, the sequence is TGTGCCAGTAGTATAGTAGCGATACCCTATGGCTACACCTTC.